What follows is one T cell receptor (beta chain) and its context. Antigen: not known. This entry comes from a study of lymphopenia after photon versus proton radiotherapy. Study-level points and caveats: Under photons, naive T cells and diversity fell while effector/memory populations rose. Survival link was tested only in deceased patients; proton benefit remains a possibility.

The table came from immunoSEQ multiplex PCR; TCRdb's copy has only in-frame clones and leaves some out. The sample lists over 4,500 clones, around 70% occurring once. This sequence was found in a man aged 80 or over with esophageal cancer. The sample was peripheral blood, taken from a patient treated with proton-based radiotherapy.

DNA of the CDR3: TGTGCCAGCAGCAGAGAGACAGGGTTAAATTCCTACGAGCAGTACTTC. Translating gives CASSRETGLNSYEQYF. The rearrangement joins TRBV7-9 to TRBJ2-7; 7 bases match TRBD1. The CDR3 covers 16 residues. V lost 5 bases to trimming and J lost 1 base; unmatched junction nucleotides: 11. CDR1 and CDR2 from the germline V gene are SEHNR and FQNEAQ (reference sequence).